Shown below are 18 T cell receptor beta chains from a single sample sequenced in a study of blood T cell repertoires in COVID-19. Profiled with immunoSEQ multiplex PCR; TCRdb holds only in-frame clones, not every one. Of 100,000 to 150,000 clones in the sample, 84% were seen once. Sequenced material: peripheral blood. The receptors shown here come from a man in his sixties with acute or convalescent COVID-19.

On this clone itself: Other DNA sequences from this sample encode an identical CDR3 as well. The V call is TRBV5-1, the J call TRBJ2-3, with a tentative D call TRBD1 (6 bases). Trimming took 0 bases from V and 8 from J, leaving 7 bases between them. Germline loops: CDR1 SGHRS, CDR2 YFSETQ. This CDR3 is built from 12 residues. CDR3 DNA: TGCGCCAGCAGCTTGGAACAGGGTACGCAGTATTTT. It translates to CASSLEQGTQYF.

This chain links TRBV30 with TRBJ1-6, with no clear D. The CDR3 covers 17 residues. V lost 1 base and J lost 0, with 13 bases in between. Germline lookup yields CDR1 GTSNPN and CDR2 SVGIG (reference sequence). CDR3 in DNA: TGTGCCTGGAGTGGGACGGCGGGCAGCTCCTATAATTCACCCCTCCACTTT. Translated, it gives CAWSGTAGSSYNSPLHF.

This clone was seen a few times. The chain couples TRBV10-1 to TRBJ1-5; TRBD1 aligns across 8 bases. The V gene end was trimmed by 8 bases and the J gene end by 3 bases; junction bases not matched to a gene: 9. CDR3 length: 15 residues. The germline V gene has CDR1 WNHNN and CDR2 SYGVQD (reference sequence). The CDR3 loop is CASDRQGLPNQPQHF. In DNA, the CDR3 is TGCGCCAGCGATAGACAGGGGCTTCCCAATCAGCCCCAGCATTTT.

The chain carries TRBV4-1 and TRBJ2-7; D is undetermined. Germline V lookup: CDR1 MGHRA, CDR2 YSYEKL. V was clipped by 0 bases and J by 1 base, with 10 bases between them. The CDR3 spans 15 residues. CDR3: CASSQDNAVSYEQYF. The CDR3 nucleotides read TGCGCCAGCAGCCAAGATAACGCAGTTTCCTACGAGCAGTACTTC.

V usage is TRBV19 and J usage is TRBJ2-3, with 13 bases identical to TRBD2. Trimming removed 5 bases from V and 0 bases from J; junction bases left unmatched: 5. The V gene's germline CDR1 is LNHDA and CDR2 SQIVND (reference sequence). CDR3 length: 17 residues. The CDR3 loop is CASSPRTSGRSTDTQYF. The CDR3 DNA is TGTGCCAGTAGTCCGAGGACTAGCGGGAGAAGCACAGATACGCAGTATTTT.

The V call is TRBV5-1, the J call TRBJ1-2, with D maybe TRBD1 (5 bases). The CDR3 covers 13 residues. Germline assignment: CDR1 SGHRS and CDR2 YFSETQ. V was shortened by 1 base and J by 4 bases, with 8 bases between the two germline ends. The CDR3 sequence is CASSLQGGYGYTF. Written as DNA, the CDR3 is TGCGCCAGCAGCTTGCAGGGTGGCTATGGCTACACCTTC. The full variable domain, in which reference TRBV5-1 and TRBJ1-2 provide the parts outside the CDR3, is KAGVTQTPRYLIKTRGQQVTLSCSPISGHRSVSWYQQTPGQGLQFLFEYFSETQRNKGNFPGRFSGRQFSNSRSEMNVSTLELGDSALYLCASSLQGGYGYTFGSGTRLTVV.

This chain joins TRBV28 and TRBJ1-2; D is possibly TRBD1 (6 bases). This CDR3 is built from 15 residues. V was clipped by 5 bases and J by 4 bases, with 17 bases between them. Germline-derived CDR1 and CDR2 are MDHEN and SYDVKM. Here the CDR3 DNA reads TGTGCCAGCAGTCCCGGGGGGGGGCAACGCTATGGCTACACCTTC. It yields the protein CASSPGGGQRYGYTF.

CDR3 residues: CASSAPDRGLYGYTF. CDR3 coding DNA: TGCGCCAGCAGCGCCCCAGACAGGGGTTTGTATGGCTACACCTTC. The chain combines TRBV5-1 with TRBJ1-2; 8 nucleotides align to TRBD1. The CDR3 consists of 15 residues. The germline V gene encodes CDR1 SGHRS and CDR2 YFSETQ. V lost 4 bases, J lost 5 bases, and 10 bases stayed unmatched.

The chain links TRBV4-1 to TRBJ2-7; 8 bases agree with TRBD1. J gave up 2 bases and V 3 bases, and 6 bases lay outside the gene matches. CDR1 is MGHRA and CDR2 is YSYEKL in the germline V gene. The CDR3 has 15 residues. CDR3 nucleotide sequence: TGCGCCAGCAGCCACGAAGGGACAGGAACCTACGAGCAGTACTTC. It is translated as CASSHEGTGTYEQYF.

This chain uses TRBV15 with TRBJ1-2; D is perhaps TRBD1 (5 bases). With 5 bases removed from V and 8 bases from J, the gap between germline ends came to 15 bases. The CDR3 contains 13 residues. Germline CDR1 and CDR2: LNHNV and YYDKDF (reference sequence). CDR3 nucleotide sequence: TGTGCCACCAGCGGATTAGGGGCTTGGGGCTACACCTTC. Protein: CATSGLGAWGYTF.

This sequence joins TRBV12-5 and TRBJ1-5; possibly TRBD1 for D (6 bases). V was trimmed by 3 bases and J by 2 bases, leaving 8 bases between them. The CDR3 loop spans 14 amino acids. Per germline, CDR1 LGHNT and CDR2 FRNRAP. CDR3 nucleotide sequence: TGTGCTAGTGGTTTACAGGGTGGCAATCAGCCCCAGCATTTT. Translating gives CASGLQGGNQPQHF.

The CDR3 sequence is CASSQDPGTGGTHTQYF. CDR3 in DNA: TGTGCCAGCAGCCAAGATCCCGGGACAGGGGGGACCCATACGCAGTATTTT. The chain carries TRBV4-2 and TRBJ2-3; the match to TRBD1 covers 11 bases. CDR1 and CDR2 (germline): LGHNA, YNFKEQ. This CDR3 has 17 residues. V trimming: 0 bases; J trimming: 7 bases; junction bases outside the gene matches: 9.

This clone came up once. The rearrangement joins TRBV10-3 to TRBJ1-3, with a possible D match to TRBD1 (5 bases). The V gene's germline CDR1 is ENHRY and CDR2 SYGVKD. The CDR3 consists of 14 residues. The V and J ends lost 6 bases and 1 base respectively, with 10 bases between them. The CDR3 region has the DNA TGTGCCATCAGCGTGGACATATCTGGAAACACCATATATTTT. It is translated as CAISVDISGNTIYF.

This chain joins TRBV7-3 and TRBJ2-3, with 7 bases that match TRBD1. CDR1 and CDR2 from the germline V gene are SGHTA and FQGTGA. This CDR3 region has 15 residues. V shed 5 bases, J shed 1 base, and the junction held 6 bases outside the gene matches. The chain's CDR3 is CASSHKGGRTDTQYF. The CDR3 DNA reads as TGTGCCAGCAGCCACAAAGGGGGCCGCACAGATACGCAGTATTTT.

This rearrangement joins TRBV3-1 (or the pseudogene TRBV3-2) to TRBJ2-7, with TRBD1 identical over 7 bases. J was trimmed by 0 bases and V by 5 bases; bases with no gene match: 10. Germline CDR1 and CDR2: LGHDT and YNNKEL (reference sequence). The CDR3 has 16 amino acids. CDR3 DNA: TGTGCCAGCAGCGCCCGATCGACAGGGCACTCCTACGAGCAGTACTTC. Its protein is CASSARSTGHSYEQYF.

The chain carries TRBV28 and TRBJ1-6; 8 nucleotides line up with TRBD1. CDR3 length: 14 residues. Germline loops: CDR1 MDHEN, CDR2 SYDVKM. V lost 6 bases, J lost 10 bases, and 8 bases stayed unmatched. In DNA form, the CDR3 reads TGTGCCAGCAGAGTACAGGGGGTTCGGTCACCCCTCCACTTT. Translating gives CASRVQGVRSPLHF. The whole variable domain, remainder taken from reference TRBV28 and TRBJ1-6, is DVKVTQSSRYLVKRTGEKVFLECVQDMDHENMFWYRQDPGLGLRLIYFSYDVKMKEKGDIPEGYSVSREKKERFSLILESASTNQTSMYLCASRVQGVRSPLHFGNGTRLTVT.

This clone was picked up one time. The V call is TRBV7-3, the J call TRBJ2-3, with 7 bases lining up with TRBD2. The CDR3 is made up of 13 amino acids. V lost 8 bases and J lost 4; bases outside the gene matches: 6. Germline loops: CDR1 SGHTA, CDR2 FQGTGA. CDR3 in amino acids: CASGPSGADTQYF. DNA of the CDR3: TGTGCCAGCGGCCCAAGCGGGGCAGATACGCAGTATTTT.

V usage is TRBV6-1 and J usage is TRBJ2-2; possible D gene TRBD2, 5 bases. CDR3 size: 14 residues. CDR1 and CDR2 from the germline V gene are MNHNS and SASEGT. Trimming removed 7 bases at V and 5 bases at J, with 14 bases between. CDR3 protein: CASKKGRDTGELFF. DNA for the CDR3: TGTGCCAGCAAAAAGGGTCGGGATACCGGGGAGCTGTTTTTT.